This section outlines one T cell receptor (beta chain) sequence together with its context. Antigen specificity is unknown. The source of the sample is a study of cytomegalovirus exposure and HLA in healthy donors. General study findings and limits: Subsequent analysis found a tendency for first-cohort TCR clusters to co-occur within the 95 to 150 validation repertoires. Specificity for CMV antigens was confirmed in vitro for a few of the CMV-associated chains.

The data were produced by immunoSEQ multiplex PCR, yet TCRdb's version contains in-frame clones alone and is incomplete. Of over 200,000 clones in the sample, around 88% are singletons; the top ten hold 2.5% to 3.5%. The donors were members of the roughly 120-subject validation cohort (separate from the roughly 700-subject first cohort). Trimming pared 6 bases from V and 0 bases from J, leaving 10 bases between. This CDR3 comprises 14 residues. The origin of this receptor is a woman between 18 and 29 years old in good health and CMV-seronegative. This chain joins TRBV5-3 and TRBJ1-3; no firm D call. TRBV5-3 is recorded as an ORF, its role being uncertain. Sequenced: PBMCs. This chain's CDR3 is CARTSGSSGNTIYF. DNA for the CDR3: TGTGCCAGAACCTCCGGGAGCTCTGGAAACACCATATATTTT.